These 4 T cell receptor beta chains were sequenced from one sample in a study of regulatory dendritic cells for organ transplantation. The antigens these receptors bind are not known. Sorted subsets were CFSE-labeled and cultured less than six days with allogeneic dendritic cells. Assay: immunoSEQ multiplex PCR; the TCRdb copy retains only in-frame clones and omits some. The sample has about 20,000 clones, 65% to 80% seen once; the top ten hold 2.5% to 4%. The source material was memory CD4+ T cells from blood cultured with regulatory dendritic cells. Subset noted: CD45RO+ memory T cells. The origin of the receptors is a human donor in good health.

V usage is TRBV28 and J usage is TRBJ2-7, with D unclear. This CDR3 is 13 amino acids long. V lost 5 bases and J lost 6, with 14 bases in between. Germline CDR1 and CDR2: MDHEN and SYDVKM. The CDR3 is CASSLVSPGEQYF. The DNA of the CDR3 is TGTGCCAGCAGTCTAGTTTCCCCTGGCGAGCAGTACTTC.

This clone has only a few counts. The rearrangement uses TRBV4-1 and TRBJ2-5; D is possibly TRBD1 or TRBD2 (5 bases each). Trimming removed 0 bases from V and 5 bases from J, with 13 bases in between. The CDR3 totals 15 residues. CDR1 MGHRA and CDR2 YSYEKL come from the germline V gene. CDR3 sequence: CASSQEGVGRETQYF. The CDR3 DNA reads TGCGCCAGCAGCCAAGAAGGGGTGGGACGTGAGACCCAGTACTTC.

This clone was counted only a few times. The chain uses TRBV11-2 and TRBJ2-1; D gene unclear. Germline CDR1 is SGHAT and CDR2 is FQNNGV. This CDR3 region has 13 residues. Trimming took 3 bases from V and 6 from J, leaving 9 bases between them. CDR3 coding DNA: TGTGCCAGCAGCTTGTCACTGGGCAATGAGCAGTTCTTC. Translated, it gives CASSLSLGNEQFF. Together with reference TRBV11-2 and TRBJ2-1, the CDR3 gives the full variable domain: EAGVAQSPRYKIIEKRQSVAFWCNPISGHATLYWYQQILGQGPKLLIQFQNNGVVDDSQLPKDRFSAERLKGVDSTLKIQPAKLEDSAVYLCASSLSLGNEQFFGPGTRLTVL.

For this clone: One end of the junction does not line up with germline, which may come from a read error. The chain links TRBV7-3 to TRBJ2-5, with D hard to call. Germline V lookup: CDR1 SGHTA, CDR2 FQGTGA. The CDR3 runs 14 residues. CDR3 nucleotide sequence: TGTACCAGCAGCCTTACTACATCCCAAGAGACCCAGTACTTC. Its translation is CTSSLTTSQETQYF.